The clone carrying this T cell receptor beta chain appeared many times. The antigen is not known. These data belong to a study of metastatic and nonmetastatic thyroid tumors. The overall study: Repertoires from blood and tumor or nodule tissue of malignant and benign thyroid patients were compared.

Study-wide findings and caveats: Benign nodules reportedly had significantly lower TCR beta diversity than malignant thyroid tumors in blood and tumor.

The junction had 3 bases not matched to a gene; V was cut back by 5 bases and J by 4 bases. In germline, CDR1 is DFQATT, CDR2 SNEGSKA (reference sequence). The CDR3 covers 13 residues. There were no patients who had received any treatment before thyroid surgery. Original data processing: Across clinicopathological groups, CDR3 differences served as the basis for building a distant-metastasis classifier for papillary thyroid cancer. TCRdb used MiXCR to call clones anew from the PCR reads. None of the V and J calls come from the authors' own analysis; TCRdb made them. Of approximately 14,000 clones listed, approximately 12% are singletons.

V is TRBV20-1 and J is TRBJ2-4; 9 positions match TRBD1. The sample consisted of blood. This TCR was sampled from a female donor with papillary thyroid cancer or a benign thyroid nodule (not recorded which). Some clones in this sample may be carry-over from other donors' samples. CDR3 DNA sequence: TGCAGTGCTGGACAGGGGCCGAAAAACATTCAGTACTTC. Its translation: CSAGQGPKNIQYF.